These 29 T cell receptor beta chains were all obtained from the same sample, sequenced in a study of shared clonotypes between healthy human individuals. CD8 cells classed as naive were CD45RO-negative and positively selected for CCR7, excluding terminally differentiated effector memory CD45RA+ cells. TCRdb keeps only in-frame clones here, not all; method: immunoSEQ multiplex PCR. The sample shows about 2.1 million clones, about 93% of them seen only once. The sample consisted of naive CD8+ T cells from PBMCs. All receptors derive from a man aged 18 to 35 in good health. Some clones in this sample may be carry-over from other donors' samples.

The chain links TRBV28 to TRBJ1-3; no clear D. Germline CDR1 MDHEN, CDR2 SYDVKM. The CDR3 sequence is 17 residues long. V lost 3 bases to trimming and J lost 0 bases, with 15 bases between them. The DNA for the CDR3 is TGTGCCAGCAGTTTGTCAGACGTAGCGAGCTCTGGAAACACCATATATTTT. Protein sequence: CASSLSDVASSGNTIYF.

V gene TRBV7-3 combines with J gene TRBJ2-3; 7 positions agree with TRBD2. The V segment lost 1 base and the J segment 3 bases; nucleotides outside the gene matches: 7. The V gene's germline CDR1 is SGHTA and CDR2 FQGTGA. The CDR3 loop spans 16 amino acids. CDR3 bases: TGTGCCAGCAGCTTAATGGGCGGGAGTCTGACAGATACGCAGTATTTT. Translated: CASSLMGGSLTDTQYF.

This clone was observed a single time. V is TRBV28 and J is TRBJ1-1; D not certain. V was trimmed by 3 bases and J by 1 base, leaving 12 bases between them. The CDR3 is 15 amino acids. Germline lookup yields CDR1 MDHEN and CDR2 SYDVKM. CDR3 DNA: TGTGCCAGCAGTTTTAGAGGCGGAGCGAACACTGAAGCTTTCTTT. The encoded protein is CASSFRGGANTEAFF. Filled out from reference TRBV28 and TRBJ1-1, the complete variable domain reads DVKVTQSSRYLVKRTGEKVFLECVQDMDHENMFWYRQDPGLGLRLIYFSYDVKMKEKGDIPEGYSVSREKKERFSLILESASTNQTSMYLCASSFRGGANTEAFFGQGTRLTVV.

This clone has a single count. This rearrangement joins TRBV29-1 to TRBJ2-1, with 8 bases that match TRBD2. Germline CDR1 is SQVTM and CDR2 is ANQGSEA. V was clipped by 4 bases and J by 5 bases; unmatched bases: 7. The CDR3 totals 14 residues. CDR3 in DNA: TGCAGCGTTGCCGGGACTAGTAGCCACAATGAGCAGTTCTTC. This codes for CSVAGTSSHNEQFF.

V and J are TRBV4-2 and TRBJ2-1; D is unclear. Trimming shortened V by 4 bases and J by 1 base, and 8 bases separated the two germline ends. Germline CDR1 is LGHNA and CDR2 is YNFKEQ. The CDR3 spans 14 residues. CDR3: CASSPFLSYNEQFF. In DNA form, the CDR3 reads TGTGCCAGCAGCCCCTTCCTTTCCTACAATGAGCAGTTCTTC.

V usage is TRBV27 and J usage is TRBJ1-4; D is uncertain. The V gene's germline CDR1 is MNHEY and CDR2 SMNVEV (reference sequence). The CDR3 runs 15 residues. Trimming cost V 5 bases and J 3 bases, with 13 bases left between them. CDR3 sequence (DNA): TGTGCCAGCAGTATGCAGCGGTGGCCTAATGAAAAACTGTTTTTT. This encodes CASSMQRWPNEKLFF. Based on the CDR3 plus reference TRBV27 and TRBJ1-4, the full variable domain is EAQVTQNPRYLITVTGKKLTVTCSQNMNHEYMSWYRQDPGLGLRQIYYSMNVEVTDKGDVPEGYKVSRKEKRNFPLILESPSPNQTSLYFCASSMQRWPNEKLFFGSGTQLSVL.

As regards this clone: It is likely a read error, because the conserved phenylalanine at the end of the CDR3 is missing. V usage is TRBV29-1 and J usage is TRBJ1-2; D is ambiguous. Germline CDR1 reads SQVTM; CDR2 reads ANQGSEA. This CDR3 has 14 amino acids. Trimming cost V 6 bases and J 3 bases, with 17 bases left between them. CDR3 nucleotides: TGCAGCGTGCCTCCCGCCCCTGCGGACTATGGCTACACCCTC. Translation: CSVPPAPADYGYTL.

A single count supports this clone. V usage is TRBV9 and J usage is TRBJ2-1, with 10 nucleotides matching TRBD2. The CDR3 extends over 17 amino acids. Germline assignment: CDR1 SGDLS and CDR2 YYNGEE. V shed 4 bases and J 4 bases; nucleotides not matched to a gene: 11. The CDR3 sequence is CASSPRPGTSEYNEQFF. CDR3 bases: TGTGCCAGCAGCCCCCGCCCCGGGACTAGCGAATACAATGAGCAGTTCTTC.

The J gene is TRBJ2-7, the V gene TRBV27, with 12 nucleotides matching TRBD1. CDR1 MNHEY and CDR2 SMNVEV come from the germline V gene (reference sequence). This CDR3 contains 16 residues. Trimming cost V 5 bases and J 3 bases; bases outside gene matches: 8. Written as DNA, the CDR3 is TGTGCCAGCAGTCTAAGGGGACAGGGGGCGAGCTACGAGCAGTACTTC. Its translation: CASSLRGQGASYEQYF.

J is TRBJ2-2 and V is TRBV10-1, with 10 bases aligning to TRBD2. The V segment lost 3 bases and the J segment 3 bases; nucleotides outside the gene matches: 7. The length of the CDR3 is 17 residues. Germline loops: CDR1 WNHNN, CDR2 SYGVQD (reference sequence). The CDR3 bases are TGCGCCAGCAGTGAATTGGTAGCGGGAGGCGACACCGGGGAGCTGTTTTTT. This codes for CASSELVAGGDTGELFF.

V usage is TRBV11-2 and J usage is TRBJ2-7; D is undetermined. The CDR3 loop spans 13 amino acids. V lost 2 bases to trimming and J lost 3 bases, with 8 bases between them. CDR1 is SGHAT, CDR2 FQNNGV, per germline. The CDR3 spells CASSLSRNYEQYF. The CDR3 DNA follows: TGTGCCAGCAGCTTAAGTAGAAACTACGAGCAGTACTTC.

This clone was recorded only once. This chain uses TRBV27 with TRBJ1-2; weak D call: TRBD1 (5 bases). Germline-derived CDR1 and CDR2 are MNHEY and SMNVEV (reference sequence). The V end was cut by 4 bases, the J end by 4 bases, with 16 bases between. The CDR3 runs to 15 residues. CDR3 sequence: CASSSSRGVVYGYTF. In nucleotides, the CDR3 is TGTGCCAGCAGTTCTAGTCGGGGGGTGGTCTATGGCTACACCTTC.

With regard to this clone: Other nucleotide sequences in the sample specify the same CDR3. The chain employs TRBV13 and TRBJ2-5; D is undetermined. Germline loops: CDR1 PRHDT, CDR2 FYEKMQ (reference sequence). The V end lost 0 bases, the J end lost 5 bases, and 4 bases lay between the germline ends. The CDR3 sequence is 12 residues long. In nucleotides, the CDR3 is TGTGCCAGCAGCTTAGGCCGTGAGACCCAGTACTTC. Translating it yields CASSLGRETQYF.

A word on this clone: Within the sample, other DNA sequences also encode this same CDR3. In DNA form, the CDR3 reads TGTGCCAGCAGTTTAACAAGAAGCAATCAGCCCCAGCATTTT. It translates to CASSLTRSNQPQHF. The chain uses TRBV27 and TRBJ1-5; D call uncertain. The CDR3 length is 14 residues. Trimming shortened V by 2 bases and J by 1 base, and 6 bases separated the two germline ends. Germline CDR1 MNHEY, CDR2 SMNVEV (reference sequence).

Only one count was recorded for this clone. The chain employs TRBV5-1 and TRBJ1-1; D call uncertain. The CDR3 length is 15 residues. Deletions cut 2 bases from V and 7 bases from J, with 18 bases between. Germline CDR1 SGHRS, CDR2 YFSETQ. The CDR3 DNA follows: TGCGCCAGCAGCTTCAACGTCCACGGAAAAAATGAAGCTTTCTTT. Residues: CASSFNVHGKNEAFF.

This chain uses TRBV19 with TRBJ1-2; D is unresolved. Trimming stripped 5 bases from V and 6 bases from J, with 16 bases between. The CDR3 loop spans 14 amino acids. Germline CDR1 is LNHDA and CDR2 is SQIVND (reference sequence). CDR3 nucleotides: TGTGCCAGTAGTGCCGAAATTTCCCCCAATGGCTACACCTTC. Protein sequence: CASSAEISPNGYTF.

The chain links TRBV29-1 to TRBJ1-1; TRBD1 matches at 9 bases. Losses at the gene ends were 6 bases for V and 7 bases for J; bases not matched to a gene: 9. The germline gives CDR1 SQVTM, CDR2 ANQGSEA. There are 13 residues in the CDR3. CDR3 loop: CSVRDRGDNEAFF. For the CDR3, the DNA is TGCAGCGTCCGAGACAGGGGGGATAATGAAGCTTTCTTT. Filled out from reference TRBV29-1 and TRBJ1-1, the complete variable domain reads SAVISQKPSRDICQRGTSLTIQCQVDSQVTMMFWYRQQPGQSLTLIATANQGSEATYESGFVIDKFPISRPNLTFSTLTVSNMSPEDSSIYLCSVRDRGDNEAFFGQGTRLTVV.

The chain uses TRBV6-4 and TRBJ2-7; 8 bases are a match to TRBD1. V trimming: 1 base; J trimming: 3 bases; junction bases outside the gene matches: 8. CDR1 is MRHNA, CDR2 SNTAGT, per germline. The CDR3 extends over 16 amino acids. CDR3: CASSDFRTGIVYEQYF. The CDR3 DNA is TGTGCCAGCAGTGACTTTAGGACAGGGATTGTCTACGAGCAGTACTTC.

The rearrangement uses TRBV19 and TRBJ2-7, with TRBD1 identical over 7 bases. Looked up from germline, CDR1 is LNHDA and CDR2 is SQIVND (reference sequence). CDR3 length equals 14 residues. J was trimmed by 1 base and V by 5 bases; bases with no gene match: 5. CDR3 in amino acids: CASSYGRGSYEQYF. The DNA for the CDR3 is TGTGCCAGTAGTTATGGCAGGGGGTCCTACGAGCAGTACTTC.

V usage is TRBV29-1 and J usage is TRBJ1-1; 7 positions match TRBD1. V shed 6 bases, J shed 7 bases, and the junction held 2 bases outside the gene matches. Germline CDR1 and CDR2: SQVTM and ANQGSEA. The CDR3 runs 10 residues. The CDR3 protein is CSVAGGEAFF. Written as DNA, the CDR3 is TGCAGCGTAGCAGGGGGTGAAGCTTTCTTT. The whole variable domain, remainder taken from reference TRBV29-1 and TRBJ1-1, is SAVISQKPSRDICQRGTSLTIQCQVDSQVTMMFWYRQQPGQSLTLIATANQGSEATYESGFVIDKFPISRPNLTFSTLTVSNMSPEDSSIYLCSVAGGEAFFGQGTRLTVV.

The chain links TRBV15 to TRBJ2-1; no firm D call. The CDR3 totals 15 residues. Germline loops: CDR1 LNHNV, CDR2 YYDKDF (reference sequence). The ends were cut back, 0 bases at V and 8 bases at J, with 14 bases in the middle. The CDR3 here is CATSRDLLSSHEQFF. Here the CDR3 DNA reads TGTGCCACCAGCAGAGATCTTTTGAGCAGCCATGAGCAGTTCTTC.

A word on this clone: Other DNA sequences in the same sample also yield this CDR3. The V and J genes are TRBV7-9 and TRBJ1-5, with no clear D. Germline V gene data show CDR1 as SEHNR and CDR2 as FQNEAQ (reference sequence). V dropped 1 base and J dropped 7 bases, with 8 bases sitting between them. There are 13 residues in the CDR3. Here the CDR3 DNA reads TGTGCCAGCAGCTTAGGGGGATCCCAGCCCCAGCATTTT. Translation: CASSLGGSQPQHF.

The gene calls are TRBV5-1 and TRBJ2-5, with a weak D call TRBD1 (6 bases). The CDR3 has 15 amino acids. Germline V gene data show CDR1 as SGHRS and CDR2 as YFSETQ. Trimming cost V 1 base and J 4 bases, with 14 bases left between them. The CDR3 protein is CASSLWSGALETQYF. The CDR3 DNA reads TGCGCCAGCAGCTTGTGGTCAGGGGCCCTAGAGACCCAGTACTTC.

On this clone: Other DNA sequences in the same sample also yield this CDR3. V is TRBV4-1 and J is TRBJ2-7; TRBD1 might be the D (6 bases). Germline-derived CDR1 and CDR2 are MGHRA and YSYEKL. This CDR3 contains 14 residues. The V gene lost 1 base and the J gene lost 1 base, with 8 bases spanning the gap. The CDR3 is CASSQGGGSYEQYF. The CDR3 DNA follows: TGCGCCAGCAGCCAAGGAGGGGGTTCCTACGAGCAGTACTTC.

This chain joins TRBV1 and TRBJ2-3; the table's D call, TRBD2, was not checked against the DNA. TRBV1 is an annotated pseudogene. This CDR3 has 20 amino acids. As DNA, the CDR3 is TGCACCAGCAGCCATCCTCAGGGCCCCGGGGGGGAGTGGGCCACAGATACGCAGTATTTT. Translation: CTSSHPQGPGGEWATDTQYF.

V and J are TRBV9 and TRBJ2-3, with 8 nucleotides matching TRBD2. V lost 3 bases to trimming and J lost 5 bases; unmatched junction nucleotides: 11. CDR1 is SGDLS and CDR2 is YYNGEE in the germline V gene. The CDR3 consists of 16 residues. CDR3 sequence: CASSAHEREMEDTQYF. CDR3 nucleotide sequence: TGTGCCAGCAGCGCGCATGAGCGGGAGATGGAAGATACGCAGTATTTT.

This CDR3 reads CASSPEADTEAFF. In DNA, the CDR3 is TGTGCCAGCAGCCCCGAGGCGGACACTGAAGCTTTCTTT. The chain carries TRBV7-2 and TRBJ1-1; D not resolved. V lost 5 bases and J lost 3, with 10 bases in between. Looked up from germline, CDR1 is SGHTA and CDR2 is FQGNSA. The CDR3 sequence is 13 residues long.

This clone was counted once. The chain combines TRBV27 with TRBJ2-3; perhaps TRBD2 as D (6 bases). This CDR3 has 14 amino acids. The V end was cut by 4 bases, the J end by 6 bases, with 14 bases between. Germline-derived CDR1 and CDR2 are MNHEY and SMNVEV (reference sequence). The CDR3 protein is CASSSLLALDTQYF. The CDR3 nucleotides read TGTGCCAGCAGTTCTCTCCTAGCGCTCGATACGCAGTATTTT.

The rearrangement links TRBV13 to TRBJ2-1, with D possibly matching TRBD2 (5 bases). V was trimmed by 3 bases and J by 5 bases, leaving 8 bases between them. The germline V gene encodes CDR1 PRHDT and CDR2 FYEKMQ (reference sequence). This CDR3 contains 13 residues. Here the CDR3 reads CASSLTTNNEQFF. The CDR3 coding sequence is TGTGCCAGCAGCTTGACTACCAACAATGAGCAGTTCTTC. Drawing the rest from reference TRBV13 and TRBJ2-1, the complete variable domain is AAGVIQSPRHLIKEKRETATLKCYPIPRHDTVYWYQQGPGQDPQFLISFYEKMQSDKGSIPDRFSAQQFSDYHSELNMSSLELGDSALYFCASSLTTNNEQFFGPGTRLTVL.